Listed below are T cell receptor beta chains from one sample, sequenced in a study of T cell changes during pregnancy in multiple sclerosis. The method was immunoSEQ multiplex PCR; TCRdb's version includes in-frame clones alone and lacks a portion of them. The data hold tens of thousands of clones, with roughly 91% observed a single time. The sequences come from CD4+ T cells from peripheral blood mononuclear cells, collected in the third trimester of pregnancy. Source of these receptors: a female donor with multiple sclerosis, enrolled in a pregnancy study. Each CDR3 is given with its conserved first and last residue. The D gene is left open where the match is weak. Where a row states a size, it is once, few, many or the class of an expanded clone; other rows omit it.

size	V	D	J	CDR3	DNA
.	TRBV2	.	TRBJ1-4	CASIGGATNEKLFF	TGTGCCAGCATCGGTGGAGCAACTAATGAAAAACTGTTTTTT
.	TRBV19	TRBD1	TRBJ1-6	CASNLQGPNSPLHF	TGTGCCAGTAACCTACAGGGGCCTAATTCACCCCTCCACTTT
.	TRBV7-9	TRBD2	TRBJ2-3	CASSSLAGDKNTQYF	TGTGCCAGCAGTTCACTAGCGGGGGATAAAAATACGCAGTATTTT
.	TRBV21-1	.	TRBJ2-1	CASSKVRSQEQFF	TGTGCCAGCAGCAAAGTCCGCTCTCAGGAGCAGTTCTTC
.	TRBV2	TRBD1	TRBJ1-4	CASRKDRGAGEKLFF	TGTGCCAGCAGAAAGGACAGGGGAGCTGGTGAAAAACTGTTTTTT
.	TRBV5-4	.	TRBJ1-1	CASSNDRNTEAFF	TGTGCCAGCAGCAACGACAGGAACACTGAAGCTTTCTTT
once	TRBV19	TRBD1	TRBJ1-4	CASTLSGTGDVGAGKLFF	TGTGCCAGTACCCTCTCTGGGACAGGGGATGTTGGGGCTGGAAAACTGTTTTTT
once	TRBV18	TRBD2	TRBJ2-3	CASSPGLAGPQGTDTQYF	TGTGCCAGCTCACCGGGACTAGCGGGCCCACAGGGTACAGATACGCAGTATTTT
.	TRBV5-4	.	TRBJ1-2	CASSFGGEIVGYTF	TGTGCCAGCAGCTTCGGGGGGGAGATTGTAGGCTACACCTTC
.	TRBV10-3	TRBD1	TRBJ2-7	CAISATTGGAYEQYF	TGTGCCATCAGTGCTACGACAGGGGGGGCTTACGAGCAGTACTTC
.	TRBV4-1	TRBD2	TRBJ2-2	CASSPGVLAGGIGELFF	TGCGCCAGCAGCCCGGGGGTCCTAGCGGGGGGTATCGGGGAGCTGTTTTTT
.	TRBV30	.	TRBJ1-5	CAWSAPPSRGLNQPQHF	TGTGCCTGGAGCGCCCCACCTTCGAGGGGGTTGAATCAGCCCCAGCATTTT
.	TRBV10-3	TRBD2	TRBJ2-5	CAISRTSGGAVPETQYF	TGTGCCATCAGCCGGACTAGCGGGGGGGCGGTCCCGGAGACCCAGTACTTC
few	TRBV14	.	TRBJ1-1	CASSQDIGTEAFF	TGTGCCAGCAGCCAAGATATTGGGACAGAAGCTTTCTTT
.	TRBV6-5	.	TRBJ2-5	CASSYSRVRVAETQYF	TGTGCCAGCAGTTACAGCCGCGTGAGGGTGGCAGAGACCCAGTACTTC
once	TRBV5-1	.	TRBJ1-5	CASSQDFGGGQPQHF	TGCGCCAGCAGTCAGGATTTCGGGGGAGGGCAGCCCCAGCATTTT
few	TRBV30	.	TRBJ1-5	CAWSLAADQPQHF	TGTGCCTGGAGTCTGGCGGCAGATCAGCCCCAGCATTTT
.	TRBV9	TRBD2	TRBJ2-7	CASSVGGGRGSYEQYF	TGTGCCAGCAGCGTCGGGGGAGGGCGGGGGTCCTACGAGCAGTACTTC
.	TRBV11-2	.	TRBJ2-1	CASSFRGNEQFF	TGTGCCAGCAGCTTTAGGGGGAATGAGCAGTTCTTC
.	TRBV6-5	TRBD1	TRBJ1-5	CASSAGTGNQPQHF	TGTGCCAGCAGTGCCGGGACAGGCAATCAGCCCCAGCATTTT
once	TRBV5-4	TRBD2	TRBJ2-7	CASRPLAVSSGEQYF	TGTGCCAGCAGACCGCTAGCGGTGTCTTCAGGAGAGCAGTACTTC
.	TRBV4-1	.	TRBJ1-6	CASSQDRASSYNSPLHF	TGCGCCAGCAGCCAAGACAGGGCTAGCTCCTATAATTCACCCCTCCACTTT
.	TRBV7-9	.	TRBJ2-5	CASSLEHAAAETQYF	TGTGCCAGCAGCTTAGAACACGCGGCAGCAGAGACCCAGTACTTC
.	TRBV18	TRBD2	TRBJ2-5	CASSPLPQPQIAGGPQETQYF	TGTGCCAGCTCACCACTCCCACAACCGCAAATAGCGGGAGGACCTCAAGAGACCCAGTACTTC
.	TRBV2	.	TRBJ2-2	CASKRTGNTGELFF	TGTGCCAGCAAGAGGACGGGAAACACCGGGGAGCTGTTTTTT
.	TRBV4-1	.	TRBJ2-7	CASSHSGDTPTYGYEQYF	TGCGCCAGCAGCCACTCAGGGGACACCCCTACCTACGGATACGAGCAGTACTTC
.	TRBV6-5	.	TRBJ1-4	CASSYSGREKLFF	TGTGCCAGCAGTTACTCGGGCCGAGAAAAACTGTTTTTT
.	TRBV9	TRBD1	TRBJ1-2	CASSATGGDYGYTF	TGTGCCAGCAGCGCGACAGGGGGCGACTATGGCTACACCTTC
once	TRBV5-8	.	TRBJ2-1	CASSQRLVGGQFF	TGTGCCAGCAGCCAGAGACTAGTTGGCGGGCAGTTCTTC
.	TRBV7-6	TRBD1	TRBJ2-5	CASSWGTGGGGETQYF	TGTGCCAGCAGCTGGGGAACAGGGGGCGGAGGAGAGACCCAGTACTTC
.	TRBV5-1	.	TRBJ2-3	CASSLDRAPDTQYF	TGCGCCAGCAGCTTGGACAGGGCCCCAGATACGCAGTATTTT
.	TRBV5-1	TRBD2	TRBJ2-3	CASSLMGGITDTQYF	TGCGCCAGCAGCTTAATGGGGGGGATCACAGATACGCAGTATTTT
.	TRBV19	.	TRBJ2-7	CASSMGTHYEQYF	TGTGCCAGTTCCATGGGGACACACTACGAGCAGTACTTC
.	TRBV29-1	TRBD1	TRBJ1-4	CSVSTGSNEKLFF	TGCAGCGTATCGACAGGGAGTAATGAAAAACTGTTTTTT
.	TRBV29-1	TRBD1	TRBJ2-7	CSVVGDRGQYEQYF	TGCAGCGTTGTAGGGGACAGGGGGCAATACGAGCAGTACTTC
.	TRBV7-9	.	TRBJ2-7	CASSPRVISYEQYF	TGTGCCAGCAGTCCCCGGGTGATTTCCTACGAGCAGTACTTC
.	TRBV13	.	TRBJ1-3	CATGQTGNTIYF	TGTGCCACCGGACAGACTGGAAACACCATATATTTT
.	TRBV15	.	TRBJ1-2	CATSREHNYGYTF	TGTGCCACCAGCAGAGAACACAACTATGGCTACACCTTC
few	TRBV19	.	TRBJ1-5	CASSLRGRSQPQHF	TGTGCCAGTAGTCTCAGGGGACGGAGTCAGCCCCAGCATTTT
.	TRBV10-3	TRBD1	TRBJ1-2	CAISEGGQGRDGYTF	TGTGCCATCAGTGAAGGGGGACAGGGAAGGGATGGCTACACCTTC
.	TRBV6-6	.	TRBJ1-1	CASSYPQRAEAFF	TGTGCCAGCAGTTACCCCCAAAGAGCTGAAGCTTTCTTT
.	TRBV7-6	TRBD1	TRBJ1-1	CASTPRAGGLWNTEAFF	TGTGCCAGCACCCCTCGGGCAGGGGGACTTTGGAACACTGAAGCTTTCTTT
.	TRBV6-5	TRBD1	TRBJ2-7	CASSLDREYEQYF	TGTGCCAGCAGTTTAGACAGGGAATACGAGCAGTACTTC
.	TRBV6-5	.	TRBJ1-3	CASRDTVSGNTIYF	TGTGCCAGCAGAGATACAGTCTCTGGAAACACCATATATTTT
.	TRBV14	.	TRBJ2-2	CASSPLRAGELFF	TGTGCCAGCAGCCCTTTGAGGGCCGGGGAGCTGTTTTTT
.	TRBV6-5	TRBD2	TRBJ2-3	CASTHYGGGTDTQYF	TGTGCCAGCACCCACTATGGGGGGGGCACAGATACGCAGTATTTT
.	TRBV19	.	TRBJ2-2	CATTGVADTGELFF	TGTGCCACCACCGGGGTAGCTGACACCGGGGAGCTGTTTTTT
.	TRBV5-1	.	TRBJ2-1	CASSLEARGPYNEQFF	TGCGCCAGCAGCTTGGAGGCCAGGGGCCCCTACAATGAGCAGTTCTTC
.	TRBV7-3	.	TRBJ2-5	CASSLSPSAQETQYF	TGTGCCAGCAGCTTAAGTCCTAGCGCACAAGAGACCCAGTACTTC
.	TRBV13	TRBD2	TRBJ2-3	CASGSLAGLDTQYF	TGTGCCAGCGGATCACTAGCGGGGTTAGATACGCAGTATTTT
.	TRBV6-1	.	TRBJ1-3	CASKPDNSGNTIYF	TGTGCCAGCAAACCGGACAACTCTGGAAACACCATATATTTT
.	TRBV5-6	TRBD2	TRBJ2-2	CASSFGGTNTGELFF	TGTGCCAGCAGCTTCGGGGGGACGAACACCGGGGAGCTGTTTTTT